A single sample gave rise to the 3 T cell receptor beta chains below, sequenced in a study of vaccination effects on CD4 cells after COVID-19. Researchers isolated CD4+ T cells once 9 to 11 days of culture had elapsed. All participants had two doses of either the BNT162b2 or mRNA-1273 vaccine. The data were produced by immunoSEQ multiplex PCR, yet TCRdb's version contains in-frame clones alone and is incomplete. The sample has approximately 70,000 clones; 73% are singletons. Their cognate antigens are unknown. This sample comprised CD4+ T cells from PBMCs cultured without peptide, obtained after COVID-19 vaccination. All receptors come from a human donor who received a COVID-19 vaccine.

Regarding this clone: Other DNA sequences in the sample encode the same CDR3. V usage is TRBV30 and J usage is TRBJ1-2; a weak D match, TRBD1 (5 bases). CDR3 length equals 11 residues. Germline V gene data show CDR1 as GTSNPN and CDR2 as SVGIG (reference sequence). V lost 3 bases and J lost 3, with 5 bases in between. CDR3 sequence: CAWSRDYGYTF. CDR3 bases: TGTGCCTGGAGCAGGGACTATGGCTACACCTTC.

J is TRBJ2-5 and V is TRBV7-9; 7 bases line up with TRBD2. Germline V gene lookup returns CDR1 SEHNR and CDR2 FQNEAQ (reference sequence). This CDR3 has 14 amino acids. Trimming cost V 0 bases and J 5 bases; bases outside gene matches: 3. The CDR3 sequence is CASSLAGGRETQYF. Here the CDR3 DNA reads TGTGCCAGCAGCTTAGCGGGAGGGAGGGAGACCCAGTACTTC.

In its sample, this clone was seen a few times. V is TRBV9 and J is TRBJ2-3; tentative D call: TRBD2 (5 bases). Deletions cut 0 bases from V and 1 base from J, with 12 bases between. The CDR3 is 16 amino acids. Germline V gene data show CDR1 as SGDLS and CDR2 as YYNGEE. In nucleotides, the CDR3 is TGTGCCAGCAGCGTAGGGTCTACAGCGGGCACAGATACGCAGTATTTT. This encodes CASSVGSTAGTDTQYF.